The 10 T cell receptor beta chains in this list originate from one sample, sequenced in a study of blood T cell repertoires in COVID-19. Assay: immunoSEQ multiplex PCR; the TCRdb copy retains only in-frame clones and omits some. The sample contains 150,000 to 200,000 clones, over 75% of which appear only once. The sequenced sample consisted of peripheral blood. The receptor source for this set is a man aged 60-69 years with active or convalescent COVID-19.

The V and J genes are TRBV5-1 and TRBJ2-7; 9 nucleotides match TRBD2. The CDR3 is made up of 15 amino acids. The germline CDR1 and CDR2 sequences are SGHRS and YFSETQ. The junction had 8 bases not matched to a gene; V was cut back by 4 bases and J by 3 bases. CDR3 DNA sequence: TGCGCCAGCAGCAAAGAGCGGGGGGTATACTACGAGCAGTACTTC. Protein: CASSKERGVYYEQYF.

This sequence joins TRBV11-3 and TRBJ2-1; the match to TRBD1 covers 10 bases. V trimming: 5 bases; J trimming: 2 bases; junction bases outside the gene matches: 6. CDR1 is SGHNT and CDR2 is YENEEA in the germline V gene. This CDR3 has 16 amino acids. CDR3 amino acids: CASSRGGTGAYNEQFF. The CDR3 DNA reads as TGTGCCAGCAGCCGAGGGGGGACAGGGGCCTACAATGAGCAGTTCTTC. Together with reference TRBV11-3 and TRBJ2-1, the CDR3 gives the full variable domain: EAGVVQSPRYKIIEKKQPVAFWCNPISGHNTLYWYLQNLGQGPELLIRYENEEAVDDSQLPKDRFSAERLKGVDSTLKIQPAELGDSAVYLCASSRGGTGAYNEQFFGPGTRLTVL.

The chain carries TRBV18 and TRBJ1-1; D is undetermined. The CDR3 contains 12 residues. Germline V gene sequence: CDR1 KGHSH, CDR2 LQKENI. V was shortened by 8 bases and J by 8 bases, with 15 bases between the two germline ends. CDR3 amino acids: CASIGDRLEAFF. Written as DNA, the CDR3 is TGTGCCAGCATCGGGGATCGGCTAGAAGCTTTCTTT. Combining the CDR3 with reference TRBV18 and TRBJ1-1 gives the whole variable domain NAGVMQNPRHLVRRRGQEARLRCSPMKGHSHVYWYRQLPEEGLKFMVYLQKENIIDESGMPKERFSAEFPKEGPSILRIQQVVRGDSAAYFCASIGDRLEAFFGQGTRLTVV.

The genes are TRBV6-6 and TRBJ2-7; D might be TRBD2 (5 bases). Germline lookup yields CDR1 MNHNY and CDR2 SVGAGI (reference sequence). The CDR3 loop spans 11 amino acids. Deletions cut 8 bases from V and 6 bases from J, with 11 bases between. CDR3 in amino acids: CASQRSGEQYF. The DNA of the CDR3 is TGTGCCAGCCAGCGGTCGGGCGAGCAGTACTTC.

This clone was picked up a small number of times. The gene calls are TRBV19 and TRBJ1-2, with no clear D. The CDR3 has 16 residues. CDR1 LNHDA and CDR2 SQIVND come from the germline V gene (reference sequence). Trimming removed 9 bases at V and 0 bases at J, with 20 bases between. The CDR3 DNA reads TGTGCCAGCACCGGGTCCCGCCGTTTTTCTAACTATGGCTACACCTTC. Protein product: CASTGSRRFSNYGYTF.

The rearrangement links TRBV13 to TRBJ1-1; D possibly corresponds to TRBD1 (5 bases). V was cut by 5 bases and J by 0 bases, with 19 bases left in between. This CDR3 region has 17 residues. CDR1 and CDR2 (germline): PRHDT, FYEKMQ (reference sequence). CDR3 residues: CASSPRARQIMNTEAFF. The CDR3 nucleotides read TGTGCCAGCAGCCCCCGGGCGAGACAGATAATGAACACTGAAGCTTTCTTT.

V and J are TRBV6-1 and TRBJ1-5, with D maybe TRBD1 (5 bases). V lost 3 bases to trimming and J lost 5 bases, with 8 bases between them. The CDR3 has 13 residues. Germline V gene sequence: CDR1 MNHNS, CDR2 SASEGT. The CDR3 coding sequence is TGTGCCAGCAGTGACAGGGCCCATCAGCCCCAGCATTTT. It codes for CASSDRAHQPQHF.

The CDR3 DNA reads as TGTGCCAGCAGCTGGGGCCAGGGGGGCTCCTACAATGAGCAGTTCTTC. Translation: CASSWGQGGSYNEQFF. The chain has TRBV5-4 and TRBJ2-1; D perhaps matches TRBD1 (7 bases). The CDR3 covers 16 residues. V lost 3 bases and J 0 bases, leaving 13 bases between the germline ends. From germline, CDR1 is SGHNT and CDR2 YYREEE (reference sequence). The complete variable domain, with remaining parts taken from reference TRBV5-4 and TRBJ2-1, reads ETGVTQSPTHLIKTRGQQVTLRCSSQSGHNTVSWYQQALGQGPQFIFQYYREEENGRGNFPPRFSGLQFPNYSSELNVNALELDDSALYLCASSWGQGGSYNEQFFGPGTRLTVL.

J is TRBJ2-7 and V is TRBV18; D perhaps matches TRBD1 (6 bases). CDR3 length equals 14 residues. V gave up 6 bases and J gave up 4 bases, with 16 bases separating them. Germline assignment: CDR1 KGHSH and CDR2 LQKENI. The CDR3 DNA reads TGTGCCAGCTCTCCCGAAACGAGGGGGTACGAGCAGTACTTC. Translation gives CASSPETRGYEQYF. The full variable domain, its missing parts supplied by reference TRBV18 and TRBJ2-7, is NAGVMQNPRHLVRRRGQEARLRCSPMKGHSHVYWYRQLPEEGLKFMVYLQKENIIDESGMPKERFSAEFPKEGPSILRIQQVVRGDSAAYFCASSPETRGYEQYFGPGTRLTVT.

The sample holds one count of this clone. The rearrangement links TRBV28 to TRBJ2-6, with a tentative D call TRBD1 (6 bases). This CDR3 has 16 residues. The germline V gene encodes CDR1 MDHEN and CDR2 SYDVKM. Deletions cut 6 bases from V and 0 bases from J, with 12 bases between. Written as DNA, the CDR3 is TGTGCCAGCAGAGGACAGCGTGTCTCTGGGGCCAACGTCCTGACTTTC. This gives the protein CASRGQRVSGANVLTF.